This is a list of T cell receptor beta chains from one sample in a study of shared clonotypes between healthy human individuals. Generated by immunoSEQ multiplex PCR, the TCRdb table keeps only in-frame clones and is missing some. The sample yields 230,000 or so clones, about 65% seen once. Sequencing input: memory CD4+ T cells sorted from blood. The receptors here all came from a young man in good health. Each CDR3 is given with its conserved first and last residue. The order of the fields is D gene, V gene, clone size, J gene, CDR3 protein, CDR3 DNA. A D gene is named only where the DNA matches it firmly. A row's size may be missing; if present it is once, few, many or a size class.

-	TRBV5-5	-	TRBJ1-1	CASSPIVDTEAFF	TGTGCCAGCAGTCCCATAGTGGACACTGAAGCTTTCTTT
-	TRBV28	few	TRBJ2-7	CASGASYEQYF	TGTGCCAGCGGGGCCAGCTACGAGCAGTACTTC
-	TRBV19	-	TRBJ2-6	CASSHPGGVSGANVLTF	TGTGCCAGTAGTCATCCAGGAGGGGTCTCTGGGGCCAACGTCCTGACTTTC
-	TRBV10-1	few	TRBJ2-3	CASGDRDTQYF	TGCGCCAGCGGGGACCGAGATACGCAGTATTTT
-	TRBV18	many	TRBJ2-3	CASSSQGEADTQYF	TGTGCCAGCTCCTCGCAGGGTGAGGCAGATACGCAGTATTTT
-	TRBV5-4	-	TRBJ1-5	CASSSDSNQPQHF	TGTGCCAGCAGCTCGGACAGCAATCAGCCCCAGCATTTT
TRBD2	TRBV28	few	TRBJ2-1	CASRQAGGPSNEQFF	TGTGCCAGCAGGCAAGCGGGAGGGCCCTCGAATGAGCAGTTCTTC
-	TRBV7-9	-	TRBJ2-5	CASSHWTEFQETQYF	TGTGCCAGCAGCCATTGGACAGAATTCCAAGAGACCCAGTACTTC
-	TRBV28	many	TRBJ1-1	CASRGKPEAFF	TGTGCCAGCAGGGGTAAGCCCGAAGCTTTCTTT
TRBD1	TRBV19	-	TRBJ1-1	CASSVGTGGNGIVRFF	TGTGCCAGTAGTGTCGGGACAGGGGGGAATGGGATCGTTCGATTCTTT
TRBD1	TRBV28	few	TRBJ1-5	CASSLGGTGKGQPQHF	TGTGCCAGCAGTTTAGGGGGGACAGGGAAAGGTCAGCCCCAGCATTTT
-	TRBV5-1	-	TRBJ2-1	CASSQAAYGNEQFF	TGCGCCAGCAGTCAGGCCGCCTACGGCAATGAGCAGTTCTTC
-	TRBV21-1	-	TRBJ2-7	CASSKVGGREQYF	TGTGCCAGCAGCAAAGTCGGGGGTCGCGAGCAGTACTTC
TRBD2	TRBV5-1	few	TRBJ2-2	CASSLRLAGGSTGELFF	TGCGCCAGCAGCTTGAGGCTAGCGGGAGGAAGTACCGGGGAGCTGTTTTTT
-	TRBV5-1	-	TRBJ2-7	CASSFVRGTYEQYF	TGTGCCAGCAGCTTTGTACGGGGAACCTACGAGCAGTACTTC
-	TRBV5-6	-	TRBJ2-7	CASSQRVRSYEQYF	TGTGCCAGCAGCCAGCGGGTCCGCTCCTACGAGCAGTACTTC
TRBD2	TRBV6-1	-	TRBJ2-7	CASSDPGGRAGNEQYF	TGTGCCAGCAGTGATCCAGGCGGGAGGGCCGGGAACGAGCAGTACTTC
-	TRBV11-2	-	TRBJ2-5	CASSHVGLQETQYF	TGTGCCAGCAGCCATGTGGGACTTCAAGAGACCCAGTACTTC
-	TRBV9	few	TRBJ2-5	CASSALQGKETQYF	TGTGCCAGCAGCGCTTTACAGGGAAAAGAGACCCAGTACTTC
TRBD1	TRBV25-1	-	TRBJ1-1	CASSESGGRTEAFF	TGTGCCAGCAGTGAATCAGGGGGGCGGACTGAAGCTTTCTTT
-	TRBV25-1	few	TRBJ1-1	CASSVGGSTEAFF	TGTGCCAGCAGTGTCGGGGGCTCAACTGAAGCTTTCTTT
-	TRBV7-3	-	TRBJ2-2	CASGDGELFF	TGTGCCAGCGGCGACGGGGAGCTGTTTTTT
-	TRBV6-1	-	TRBJ2-4	CASSEAGGTKNIQYF	TGTGCCAGCAGTGAAGCAGGGGGGACCAAAAACATTCAGTACTTC
TRBD2	TRBV5-5	-	TRBJ2-5	CASSPGLAGAGTQYF	TGTGCCAGCAGCCCTGGACTAGCGGGAGCAGGGACCCAGTACTTC
TRBD2	TRBV4-3	-	TRBJ2-2	CASSQDSAGGPSTGELFF	TGCGCCAGCAGCCAAGATTCGGCGGGAGGGCCAAGCACCGGGGAGCTGTTTTTT
-	TRBV7-2	-	TRBJ2-2	CASSRFISGELFF	TGTGCCAGCAGCCGATTTATAAGCGGGGAGCTGTTTTTT
-	TRBV9	-	TRBJ2-2	CASSLSTGELFF	TGTGCCAGCAGCCTTTCTACCGGGGAGCTGTTTTTT
TRBD1	TRBV14	-	TRBJ2-7	CASSPIEGAGEQYF	TGTGCCAGCAGCCCCATCGAGGGGGCAGGCGAGCAGTACTTC
-	TRBV7-6	few	TRBJ2-7	CASSTPPYEQYF	TGTGCCAGCAGCACGCCCCCGTACGAGCAGTACTTC
-	TRBV5-1	few	TRBJ2-3	CASSPSVADTQYF	TGCGCCAGCAGCCCTTCAGTTGCAGATACGCAGTATTTT